This T cell receptor (beta chain) was captured by sequencing in a study of T cells in Graves' hyperthyroidism and ophthalmopathy. Study outcomes and limitations: Among clonotypes expanded in thyroid above 0.001, most were also found in blood. Patients with ophthalmopathy were separated from those with stable hyperthyroidism by a 13 V-J model.

The CDR3 regions of TCR beta were amplified from RNA transcripts. HTBI primers were the set used in a first-round RT-PCR of the TCR CDR3. In TCRdb, the multiplex PCR reads were re-called with MiXCR into one record per CDR3 protein. This sample has a few hundred thousand distinct CDR3 sequences, with 13% to 15% found just once. Details on this clonotype: The antigen is unknown.

Fresh peripheral blood, approximately 9.1 ml, was the source of the PBMCs. The V end lost 0 bases, the J end lost 4 bases, and 10 bases lay between the germline ends. The CDR3 has 15 amino acids. Germline assignment: CDR1 LGHNA and CDR2 YNFKEQ. The chain carries TRBV4-2 and TRBJ1-5, with D tentatively TRBD1 (5 bases). Sequenced material: blood. The receptor comes from a woman aged 40 to 50 with Graves' hyperthyroidism that later progressed to Graves' ophthalmopathy. The CDR3 DNA reads TGTGCCAGCAGCCAAGATCGACAGCGTAATCAGCCCCAGCATTTT. As protein: CASSQDRQRNQPQHF.